The sequence of this T cell receptor (beta chain) was determined in a study of Siglec-9 on CD8 T cells in melanoma (dated by TCRdb to between 2019 and 2020). Regarding the study in general: The study examined the expression of Siglec-9 on CD8+ T cells and how Siglec-9 regulates T cells within the melanoma tumor microenvironment. Broader findings and caveats from the paper: According to the reported findings, Siglec-9 marked and regulated a subset of effector memory CD8+ T cells that seemed to build up inside melanoma tumors.

Library construction relied on the immunoSEQ multiplex PCR assay. Drawn from immuneACCESS, this table holds only the in-frame rearrangements with V and J called that TCRdb kept. Clones are partly lost; checked studies trace under half to an unresolved V gene and leave the rest unexplained. The sample table shows 25,000 to 30,000 clones, and 80% are seen once. About 6% of the sample is in the top ten clones. V ends up 3 bases short and J 7 bases short, with an unmatched junction base count of 4. Sequences MNHEY (CDR1) and SMNVEV (CDR2) are obtained from the germline V gene (reference sequence). The CDR3 spans 14 residues, from the cysteine through the phenylalanine. Only the CDR3 region is kept as DNA, spanning 42 bases read in frame from base 1. Comments on this clone: Its antigen is not yet known. No quality values exist for individual bases; no much larger clone is one base distant.

Sequencing input: Siglec-9- CD8+ T cells sorted from blood. The sample's cell subset or site label, decoded: CD8 T cells lacking Siglec-9. The receptor was isolated from a human donor in good health. The chain links TRBV27 with TRBJ2-1, with 9 bases in between that match TRBD2. The CDR3 protein sequence reads: CASSFGTSRNEQFF. The sequenced DNA: TGTGCCAGCAGTTTTGGGACTAGCCGGAATGAGCAGTTCTTC.